The clone carrying this TCR beta chain was recorded a few times. The sample is drawn from a study of blood T cell repertoires in COVID-19. About the research overall: Whether acute or convalescent, the COVID-19 samples came from the United States, Italy and Spain.

V was clipped by 5 bases and J by 5 bases, with 21 bases between them. The CDR3 consists of 16 residues. Germline CDR1 is MNHEY and CDR2 is SVGEGT. Under the authors' procedure: From reference gene primer amplification, estimates of nucleated cell counts were derived. Profiled with immunoSEQ multiplex PCR; TCRdb holds only in-frame clones, not every one. V, J and clone size were drawn from that table, and D and trimming were deduced from the DNA. This sample carries over 250,000 clones, about 80% of them seen once, and the ten largest clones take 9.4%. This TCR was recovered from a woman aged 45-65 years who had recovered from COVID-19. The chain is built from TRBV6-2 or TRBV6-3 and TRBJ2-5; perhaps TRBD2 as D (6 bases). The sequenced sample consisted of peripheral blood. CDR3 DNA: TGTGCCAGCAGTGGGGCTCGGGGGAGTAACGTGGAGACCCAGTACTTC. Translation gives CASSGARGSNVETQYF.